This T cell receptor (beta chain) was profiled in a study of siplizumab effects on memory and regulatory T cells. Whole-study findings and limits: Treg origin accounted for an average of approximately 67% of mappable alloreactive CD4+ clones with siplizumab and about 27% in controls.

Profiled with immunoSEQ multiplex PCR; TCRdb holds only in-frame clones, not every one. Counted here are approximately 75,000 clones, roughly 93% occurring once; the ten biggest clones make up roughly 5%. The CDR3 runs 13 residues. Germline values: CDR1 SGDLS, CDR2 YYNGEE. Between the trimmed V and J ends, which lost 3 bases and 0 bases, there was a span of 6 bases. A note on this clone: Its antigen is not identified.

The sequencing sample was made of CD8+ T cells sorted from blood. The receptor was isolated from a human donor in good health. The chain employs TRBV9 and TRBJ2-5; no reliable D call. The CDR3 coding sequence is TGTGCCAGCAGCGCGACAAACCAAGAGACCCAGTACTTC. Translating gives CASSATNQETQYF.